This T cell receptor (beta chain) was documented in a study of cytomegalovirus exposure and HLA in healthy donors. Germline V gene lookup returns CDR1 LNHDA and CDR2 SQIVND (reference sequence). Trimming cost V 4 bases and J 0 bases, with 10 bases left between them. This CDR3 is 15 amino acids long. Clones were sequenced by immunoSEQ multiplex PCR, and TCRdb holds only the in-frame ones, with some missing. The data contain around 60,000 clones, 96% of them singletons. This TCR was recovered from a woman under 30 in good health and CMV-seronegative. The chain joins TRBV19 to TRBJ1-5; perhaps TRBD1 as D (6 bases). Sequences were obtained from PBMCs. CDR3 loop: CASSNGQHSNQPQHF. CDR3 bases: TGTGCCAGTAGTAATGGACAGCATAGCAATCAGCCCCAGCATTTT.